In this sample, the clone carrying this TCR beta chain turned up a few times. Its specificity is unknown. This sample is part of a study of T-cell memory formation after mild COVID-19. The wider study: Clustering of TCRs was largely donor specific.

The V end lost 8 bases, the J end lost 3 bases, and 14 bases lay between the germline ends. Germline V gene data show CDR1 as SQVTM and CDR2 as ANQGSEA. This CDR3 has 12 amino acids. The authors produced TCR alpha and TCR beta cDNA libraries with sample barcodes and UMIs by 5'RACE using constant-segment primers. TCRdb re-derived calls from the 5' RACE reads in MiXCR, one entry per CDR3 protein. Altogether about 500,000 distinct CDR3 sequences are present, about 20% being singletons, with the ten largest covering approximately 13%. Study findings and constraints: Clones that contracted from day 15 to 85 were balanced CD4/CD8, while later expanders leaned CD4+. Cross-reactive memory apparently joined, as some responding clones appeared in pre-infection memory.

This TCR was recovered from an adult woman who had mild COVID-19 (a few samples of this study predate the infection). Cell type and time point are not known. Sequences were obtained from PBMCs or a T cell subset sorted from them (not recorded which). The chain couples TRBV29-1 to TRBJ2-7; the D is unclear. CDR3 nucleotide sequence: TGCAGCTTTCGGCCCAACTACTACGAGCAGTACTTC. This codes for CSFRPNYYEQYF.